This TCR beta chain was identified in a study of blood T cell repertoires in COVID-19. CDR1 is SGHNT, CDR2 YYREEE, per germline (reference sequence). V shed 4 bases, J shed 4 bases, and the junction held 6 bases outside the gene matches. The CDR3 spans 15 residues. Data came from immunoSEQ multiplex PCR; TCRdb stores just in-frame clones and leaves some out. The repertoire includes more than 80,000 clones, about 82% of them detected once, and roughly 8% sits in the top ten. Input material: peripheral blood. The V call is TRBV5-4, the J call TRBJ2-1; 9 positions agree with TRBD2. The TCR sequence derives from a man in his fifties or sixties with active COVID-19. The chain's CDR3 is CASSVTSGAYNEQFF. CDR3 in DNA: TGTGCCAGCAGCGTGACTAGCGGAGCATACAATGAGCAGTTCTTC.